This TCR beta chain emerged from a study of memory CD4+ T cells and cytomegalovirus serostatus. Study-level background: Of the healthy Belgian adults, 9 were CMV seropositive and 20 to 30 seronegative.

Profiled with immunoSEQ multiplex PCR; TCRdb holds only in-frame clones, not every one. Seen here are around 50,000 clones, about 78% observed once, and the top ten hold 0.67%. The CDR3 runs 13 residues. V was clipped by 3 bases and J by 10 bases, with 13 bases between them. The germline gives CDR1 GTSNPN, CDR2 SVGIG (reference sequence). Single viable CD3+CD4+CD8-CD45RO+ cells were sorted as the memory CD4+ T cells. CD4+ T cells were isolated by positive magnetic selection. Sequencing was carried out using memory CD4+ T cells from blood. This TCR came from an adult in good health and CMV-seronegative. This rearrangement joins TRBV30 to TRBJ1-6; D might be TRBD1 (5 bases). The DNA of the CDR3 is TGTGCCTGGAGCGCTAGGGGAAACTCACCCCTCCACTTT. This encodes CAWSARGNSPLHF.